This entry describes one TCR beta chain. The data were produced by immunoSEQ multiplex PCR, yet TCRdb's version contains in-frame clones alone and is incomplete. The sample carries 25,000 to 30,000 clones, 85% to 95% recorded once. The data belong to a study of T cells in localized non-small cell lung cancer. The CDR3 is 13 amino acids. CDR1 and CDR2 (germline): MDHEN, SYDVKM. The V end was cut by 3 bases, the J end by 5 bases, with 11 bases between. The J gene is TRBJ2-7, the V gene TRBV28, with D maybe TRBD2 (5 bases). Sequencing used peripheral blood, obtained before any cancer treatment. The receptor's source is a female donor at least 60 years old with stage I lung adenocarcinoma. The CDR3 here is CASSFKGVHEQYF. The CDR3 DNA is TGTGCCAGCAGTTTCAAGGGAGTCCACGAGCAGTACTTC.